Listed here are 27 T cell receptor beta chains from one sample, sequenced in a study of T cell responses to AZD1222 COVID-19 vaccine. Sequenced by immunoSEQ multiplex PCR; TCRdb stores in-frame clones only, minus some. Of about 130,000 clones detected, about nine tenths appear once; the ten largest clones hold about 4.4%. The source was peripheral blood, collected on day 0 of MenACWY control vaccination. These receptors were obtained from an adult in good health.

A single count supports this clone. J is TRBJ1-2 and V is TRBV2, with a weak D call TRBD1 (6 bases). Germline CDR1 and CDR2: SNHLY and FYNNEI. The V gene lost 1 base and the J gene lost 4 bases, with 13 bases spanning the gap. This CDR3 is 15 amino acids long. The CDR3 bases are TGTGCCAGCAGTGAAGGCGGGGGGCCCGGCTATGGCTACACCTTC. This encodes CASSEGGGPGYGYTF.

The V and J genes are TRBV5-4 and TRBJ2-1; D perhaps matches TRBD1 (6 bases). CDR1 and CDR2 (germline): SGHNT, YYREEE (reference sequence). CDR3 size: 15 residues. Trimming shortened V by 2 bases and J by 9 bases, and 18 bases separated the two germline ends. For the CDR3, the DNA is TGTGCCAGCAGCTTATCTCGGGCGCAGGGGCCTGAGCAGTTCTTC. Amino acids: CASSLSRAQGPEQFF.

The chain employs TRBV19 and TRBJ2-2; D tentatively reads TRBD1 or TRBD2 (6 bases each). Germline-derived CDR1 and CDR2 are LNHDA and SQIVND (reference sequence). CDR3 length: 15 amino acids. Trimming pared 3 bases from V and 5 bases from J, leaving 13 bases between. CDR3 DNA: TGTGCCAGTAGTATTGACACAGGGAGGACCGGGGAGCTGTTTTTT. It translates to CASSIDTGRTGELFF.

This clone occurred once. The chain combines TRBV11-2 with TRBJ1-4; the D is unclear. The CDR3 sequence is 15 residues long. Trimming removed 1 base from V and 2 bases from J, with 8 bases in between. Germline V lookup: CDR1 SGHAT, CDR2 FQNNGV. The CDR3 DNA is TGTGCCAGCAGCTTAGGAGTGGGCACTAATGAAAAACTGTTTTTT. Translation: CASSLGVGTNEKLFF.

CDR3 sequence: CASSEYEQYF. CDR3 DNA sequence: TGTGCCAGCAGTGAGTACGAGCAGTACTTC. This chain uses TRBV6-1 with TRBJ2-7; no clear D gene. Trimming shortened V by 3 bases and J by 4 bases, and 1 base separated the two germline ends. The germline V gene has CDR1 MNHNS and CDR2 SASEGT. CDR3 size: 10 residues.

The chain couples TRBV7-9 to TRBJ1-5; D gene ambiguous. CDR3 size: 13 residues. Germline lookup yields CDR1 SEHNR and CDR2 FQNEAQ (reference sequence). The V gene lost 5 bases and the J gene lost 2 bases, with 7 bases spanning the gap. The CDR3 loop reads CASSPRGNQPQHF. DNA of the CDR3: TGTGCCAGCAGCCCGAGGGGCAATCAGCCCCAGCATTTT. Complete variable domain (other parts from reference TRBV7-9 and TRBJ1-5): DTGVSQNPRHKITKRGQNVTFRCDPISEHNRLYWYRQTLGQGPEFLTYFQNEAQLEKSRLLSDRFSAERPKGSFSTLEIQRTEQGDSAMYLCASSPRGNQPQHFGDGTRLSIL.

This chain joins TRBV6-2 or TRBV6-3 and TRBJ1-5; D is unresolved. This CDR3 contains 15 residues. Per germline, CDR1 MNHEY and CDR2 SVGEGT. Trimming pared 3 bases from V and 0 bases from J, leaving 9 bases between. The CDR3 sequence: CASSYPGLSNQPQHF. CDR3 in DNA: TGTGCCAGCAGTTATCCAGGACTTAGCAATCAGCCCCAGCATTTT.

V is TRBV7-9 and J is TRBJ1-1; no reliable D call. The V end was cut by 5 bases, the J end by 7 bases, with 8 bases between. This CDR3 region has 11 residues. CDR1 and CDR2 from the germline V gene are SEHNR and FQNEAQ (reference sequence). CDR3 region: CASSEDGEAFF. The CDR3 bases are TGTGCCAGCAGCGAGGACGGTGAAGCTTTCTTT.

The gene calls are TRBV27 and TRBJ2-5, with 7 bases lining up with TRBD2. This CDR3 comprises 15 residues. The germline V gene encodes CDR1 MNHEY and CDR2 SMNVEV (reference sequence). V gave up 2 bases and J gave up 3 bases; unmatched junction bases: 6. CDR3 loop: CASSLMGGLKETQYF. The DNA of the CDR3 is TGTGCCAGCAGTTTAATGGGGGGACTAAAAGAGACCCAGTACTTC.

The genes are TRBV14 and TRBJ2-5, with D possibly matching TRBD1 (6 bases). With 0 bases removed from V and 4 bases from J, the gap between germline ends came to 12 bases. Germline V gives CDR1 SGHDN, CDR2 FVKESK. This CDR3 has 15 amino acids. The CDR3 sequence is CASSQDVGHRETQYF. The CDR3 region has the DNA TGTGCCAGCAGCCAAGATGTGGGACACAGAGAGACCCAGTACTTC.

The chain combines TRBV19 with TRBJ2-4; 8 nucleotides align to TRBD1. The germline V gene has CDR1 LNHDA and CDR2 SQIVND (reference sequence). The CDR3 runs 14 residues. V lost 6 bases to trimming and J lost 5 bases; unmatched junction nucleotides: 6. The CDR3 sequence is CASRRPGQENIQYF. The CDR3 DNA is TGTGCCAGTAGGCGACCGGGACAGGAAAACATTCAGTACTTC.

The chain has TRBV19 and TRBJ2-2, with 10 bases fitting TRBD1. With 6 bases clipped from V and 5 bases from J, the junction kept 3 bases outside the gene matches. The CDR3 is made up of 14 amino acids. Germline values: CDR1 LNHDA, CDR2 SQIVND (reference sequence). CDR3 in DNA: TGTGCCAGTAGATTGGACAGGGGGACCGGGGAGCTGTTTTTT. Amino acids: CASRLDRGTGELFF.

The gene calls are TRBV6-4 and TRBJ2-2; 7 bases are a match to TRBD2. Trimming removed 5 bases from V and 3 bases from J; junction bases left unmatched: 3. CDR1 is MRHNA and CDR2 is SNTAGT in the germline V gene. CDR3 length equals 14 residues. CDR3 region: CASSILADTGELFF. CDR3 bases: TGTGCCAGCAGTATCCTAGCGGACACCGGGGAGCTGTTTTTT.

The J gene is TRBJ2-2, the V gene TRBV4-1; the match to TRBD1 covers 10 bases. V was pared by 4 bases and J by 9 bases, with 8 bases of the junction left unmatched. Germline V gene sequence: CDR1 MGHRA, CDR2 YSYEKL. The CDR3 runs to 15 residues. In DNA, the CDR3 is TGCGCCAGCAGCCGAGGGGACAGGGGATCCCGGGAGCTGTTTTTT. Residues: CASSRGDRGSRELFF.

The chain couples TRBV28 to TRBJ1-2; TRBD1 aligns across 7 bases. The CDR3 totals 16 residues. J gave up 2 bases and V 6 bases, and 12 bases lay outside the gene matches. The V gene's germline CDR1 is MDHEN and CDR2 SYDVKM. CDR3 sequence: CASSHYGRGQNYGYTF. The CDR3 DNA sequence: TGTGCCAGCAGCCATTATGGAAGGGGACAGAACTATGGCTACACCTTC.

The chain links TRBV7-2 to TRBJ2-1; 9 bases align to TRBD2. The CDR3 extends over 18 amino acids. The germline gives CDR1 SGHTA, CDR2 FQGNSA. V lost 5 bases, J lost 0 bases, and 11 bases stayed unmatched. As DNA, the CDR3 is TGTGCCAGCAGCCGGGGACTAGCCCCTACGAGCTCCTACAATGAGCAGTTCTTC. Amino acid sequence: CASSRGLAPTSSYNEQFF.

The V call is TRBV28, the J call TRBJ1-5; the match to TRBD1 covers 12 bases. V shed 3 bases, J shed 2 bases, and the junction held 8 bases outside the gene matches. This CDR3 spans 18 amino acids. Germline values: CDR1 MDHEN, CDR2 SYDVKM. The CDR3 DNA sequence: TGTGCCAGCAGTTTGGGGACAGGGGGCGCCTGGGGCAATCAGCCCCAGCATTTT. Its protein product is CASSLGTGGAWGNQPQHF.

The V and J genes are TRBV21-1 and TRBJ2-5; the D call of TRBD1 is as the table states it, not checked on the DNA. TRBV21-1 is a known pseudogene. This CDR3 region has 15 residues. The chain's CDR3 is CASSLRDRVTGAQYF. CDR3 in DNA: TGTGCCAGCAGCCTCCGGGACAGGGTTACGGGGGCCCAGTACTTC.

The DNA of the CDR3 is TGTGCCAGCAGTTCTTACACCCGGGACAGCAACAATGAGCAGTTCTTC. This gives the protein CASSSYTRDSNNEQFF. The chain uses TRBV7-9 and TRBJ2-1; 7 nucleotides agree with TRBD1. This CDR3 is 16 amino acids long. CDR1 and CDR2 from the germline V gene are SEHNR and FQNEAQ (reference sequence). Trimming at V came to 6 bases and at J to 5 bases, leaving 13 bases not matched to a gene.

The CDR3 spells CSVEGTVGATDTQYF. CDR3 nucleotide sequence: TGCAGCGTTGAAGGAACGGTGGGGGCCACAGATACGCAGTATTTT. V usage is TRBV29-1 and J usage is TRBJ2-3; D might be TRBD1 (6 bases). Germline CDR1 SQVTM, CDR2 ANQGSEA. The CDR3 has 15 residues. V shed 1 base and J shed 2 bases, with 13 bases lying between them.

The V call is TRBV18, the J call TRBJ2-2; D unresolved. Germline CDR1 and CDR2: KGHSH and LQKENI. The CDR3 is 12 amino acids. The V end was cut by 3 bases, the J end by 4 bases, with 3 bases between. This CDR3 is CASSPRTGELFF. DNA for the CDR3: TGTGCCAGCTCACCCCGCACCGGGGAGCTGTTTTTT.

CDR3 sequence reads: CASSRSEGLRLHQPQHF. CDR3 in DNA: TGTGCCAGCAGCCGAAGCGAGGGTTTAAGGCTCCATCAGCCCCAGCATTTT. This chain uses TRBV7-9 with TRBJ1-5, with D unresolved. The length of the CDR3 is 17 residues. CDR1 SEHNR and CDR2 FQNEAQ come from the germline V gene (reference sequence). The ends were cut back, 5 bases at V and 5 bases at J, with 22 bases in the middle.

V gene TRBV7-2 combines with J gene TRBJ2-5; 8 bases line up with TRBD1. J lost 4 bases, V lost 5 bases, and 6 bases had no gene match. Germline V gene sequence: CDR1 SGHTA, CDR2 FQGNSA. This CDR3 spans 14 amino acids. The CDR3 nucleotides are TGTGCCAGCAGCCCCGGTACAGGGGGAGAGACCCAGTACTTC. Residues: CASSPGTGGETQYF.

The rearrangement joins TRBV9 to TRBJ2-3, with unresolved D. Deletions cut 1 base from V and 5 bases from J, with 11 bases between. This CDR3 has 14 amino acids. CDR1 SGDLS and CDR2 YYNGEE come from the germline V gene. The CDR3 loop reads CASSVLSSQDTQYF. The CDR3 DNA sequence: TGTGCCAGCAGCGTACTGTCTAGTCAAGATACGCAGTATTTT.

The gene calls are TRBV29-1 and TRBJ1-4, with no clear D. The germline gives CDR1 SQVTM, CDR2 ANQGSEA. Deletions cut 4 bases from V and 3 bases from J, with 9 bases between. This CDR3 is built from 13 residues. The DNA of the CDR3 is TGCAGCGTTGCTGCGGCTGCTAATGAAAAACTGTTTTTT. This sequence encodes CSVAAAANEKLFF.

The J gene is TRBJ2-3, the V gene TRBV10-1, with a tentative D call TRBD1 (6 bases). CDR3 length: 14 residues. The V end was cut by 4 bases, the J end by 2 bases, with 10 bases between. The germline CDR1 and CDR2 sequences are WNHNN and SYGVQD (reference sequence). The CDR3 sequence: CASSGSGATDTQYF. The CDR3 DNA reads TGCGCCAGCAGTGGTTCAGGGGCCACAGATACGCAGTATTTT.

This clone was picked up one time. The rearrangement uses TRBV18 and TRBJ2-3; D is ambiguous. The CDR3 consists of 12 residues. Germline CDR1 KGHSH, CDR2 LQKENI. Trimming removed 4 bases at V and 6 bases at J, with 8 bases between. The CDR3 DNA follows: TGTGCCAGCTCACTCGAAAGGGATACGCAGTATTTT. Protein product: CASSLERDTQYF.